Listed below are T cell receptor beta chains from one sample, sequenced in a study of blood T cell repertoires in COVID-19. The assay was immunoSEQ multiplex PCR, and TCRdb's table has in-frame clones only and misses some. Seen here are around 170,000 clones, about nine tenths observed once, and the top ten hold 3.5% to 4.5%. The sequencing input was peripheral blood. All receptors derive from a woman aged 25 to 39 with acute or convalescent COVID-19. Each CDR3 is given with its conserved first and last residue. Fields, in order: V gene, D gene, J gene, clone size, CDR3 protein, CDR3 DNA. The D gene is left open where the match is weak. Part of the rows lack a size; the others show once, few, many or a class for expanded clones.

>TRBV3-1/TRBV3-2|TRBD2|TRBJ2-3|NA
CATKPRFAGADTQYF
TGTGCCACCAAGCCCCGATTCGCGGGGGCAGATACGCAGTATTTT
>TRBV5-1|TRBD2|TRBJ2-1|NA
CASSLATSGSFEQFF
TGCGCCAGCAGCTTGGCGACTAGCGGGAGTTTTGAGCAGTTCTTC
>TRBV11-2|TRBD1|TRBJ2-1|NA
CASSLPRQGRDNEQFF
TGTGCCAGCAGCTTGCCGCGACAGGGGAGAGACAATGAGCAGTTCTTC
>TRBV29-1|TRBD2|TRBJ2-1|NA
CSLGTSTYEQFF
TGCAGTCTCGGGACTAGTACTTATGAGCAGTTCTTC
>TRBV18|NA|TRBJ2-5|NA
CASSTRPNGQGETQYF
TGTGCCAGCTCGACACGACCGAATGGCCAGGGGGAGACCCAGTACTTC
>TRBV30|TRBD2|TRBJ2-5|NA
CAYETSGLQETQYF
TGTGCCTACGAGACTAGCGGGTTACAAGAGACCCAGTACTTC
>TRBV27|TRBD1|TRBJ1-2|NA
CASSSDRGLYGYTF
TGTGCCAGCAGTTCGGACAGGGGGCTTTATGGCTACACCTTC
>TRBV6-1|TRBD2|TRBJ2-1|NA
CASSDGTSVEQFF
TGTGCCAGCAGTGATGGGACTAGCGTTGAGCAGTTCTTC
>TRBV5-1|NA|TRBJ2-7|NA
CASRRTGHHYEQYF
TGCGCCAGCCGCAGAACGGGACACCACTACGAGCAGTACTTC
>TRBV27|TRBD2|TRBJ2-3|once
CASSHLGVAGERGTDTQYF
TGTGCCAGCAGCCACCTTGGAGTAGCGGGAGAAAGGGGCACAGATACGCAGTATTTT